This T cell receptor beta chain was sequenced during a study of T cell repertoires and leukemia-associated antigens (dated by TCRdb to the late 2010s). Background on the whole study: Some 16 million effective reads were obtained overall, with each sample giving about 5.1 to 7 million read pairs and about 3.3 to 5.0 million effective reads. In vitro peptide stimulation of healthy T cells was used with the aim of identifying the antigen recognized by a TCR Vbeta21 clone previously found in CML patients.

On the study overall, not on this receptor specifically: Numbers of Vbeta genes (about 60), Jbeta genes (14), VDJ rearrangements and unique CDR3s did not differ significantly among the four groups. Direct testing of the expanded clones' antigen specificity and function was not done, and further investigation was required.

The CDR3 spans 14 residues, from the cysteine through the phenylalanine. CDR3 DNA is the only sequence kept; it has 42 bases, read in frame from the first base. V is clipped by 5 bases and J by 3 bases, and the sequence between their germline boundaries is 13 bases long. For CDR1 and CDR2, the germline V gene (reference sequence) lists SEHNR and FQNEAQ. Total RNA was extracted from the cultured T cells with TRIzol reagent. 5' rapid amplification of cDNA ends (5'RACE) was the method used to amplify TCRbeta libraries from the RNA. Library concentration and integrity were checked with Qubit, an Agilent instrument, and quantitative PCR before sequencing. A commercial service provider sequenced the qualified libraries on Illumina HiSeq or MiSeq. The authors processed their data as follows. MiXCR version 1.8.2 was used to identify TCR sequences in each sample. For a clone to count as qualified, its CDR3 had to be longer than four amino acids, its nucleotide length had to be in-frame, and the clone could not contain a stop codon. An effective read was defined as a read containing the complete CDR3 structure. RT-PCR with 24 Vbeta primers, GeneScan spectratyping, and Sanger sequencing were used to validate the expanded clones. TCRdb passed the public sequencing reads through fastp at Q25 and MiXCR, retaining productive beta sequences. A single entry per CDR3 protein holds the most common genes and DNA from its merged rows. TCRdb's processing, not the authors' own work, is the source of the V and J calls. This sample comprises 9,500 to 15,000 distinct CDR3 sequences, 35% to 50% of them detected only once. Jointly, the top ten make up 30% to 40% of the sample.

As a first step, the CD3+ T cells were left to rest overnight in RPMI 1640 lacking fetal bovine serum, at 2 million to 3 million cells/mL. MACS immunomagnetic beads were used, per the manufacturer's instructions, to isolate CD3+ T cells from PBMCs. The sample holds many counts of this clonotype. Its antigen specificity is not known. No clone much larger than this one lies a single base away; base qualities are absent. This chain is built from TRBV7-9 and TRBJ1-1, with no confidently assigned D gene. Sequenced: CD3+ T cells sorted from blood and cultured. This clonotype was obtained from a female donor in good health. At the DNA level, the sequence is TGTGCCAGCAGCCAGGACGGGGAATACACTGAAGCTTTCTTT. It translates to CASSQDGEYTEAFF.